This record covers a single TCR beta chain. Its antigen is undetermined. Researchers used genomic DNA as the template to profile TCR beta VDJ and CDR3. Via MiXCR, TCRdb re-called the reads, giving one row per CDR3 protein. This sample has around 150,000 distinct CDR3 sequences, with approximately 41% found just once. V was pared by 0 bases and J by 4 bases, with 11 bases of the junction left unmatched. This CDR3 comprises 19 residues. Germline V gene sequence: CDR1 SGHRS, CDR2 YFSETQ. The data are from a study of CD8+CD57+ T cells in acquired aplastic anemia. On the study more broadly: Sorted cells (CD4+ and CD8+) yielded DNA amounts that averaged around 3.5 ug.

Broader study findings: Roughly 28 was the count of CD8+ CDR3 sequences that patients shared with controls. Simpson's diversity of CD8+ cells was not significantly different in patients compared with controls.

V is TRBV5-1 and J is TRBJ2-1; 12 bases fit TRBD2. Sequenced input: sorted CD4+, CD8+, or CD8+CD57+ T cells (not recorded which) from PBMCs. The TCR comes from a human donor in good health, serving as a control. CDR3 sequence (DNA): TGCGCCAGCAGCTTGGAACGGCTAGCGGGAGGGAGACTGTACAATGAGCAGTTCTTC. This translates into CASSLERLAGGRLYNEQFF.